This T cell receptor beta chain was recovered during a study of vaccination effects on CD4 cells after COVID-19. Germline loops: CDR1 MNHNY, CDR2 SVGAGI (reference sequence). The V end was cut by 2 bases, the J end by 3 bases, with 4 bases between. The length of the CDR3 is 12 residues. Study findings and constraints: Clones of infection and vaccine origin contracted markedly late after vaccination.

About this clone itself: The antigen remains undetermined.

In the ViraFEST assay, antigen-specific CD4+ clonotypes were identified by expansion after peptide-pool stimulation. Isolating CD4+ T cells followed approximately ten days of culture. The healthy vaccine recipients, who had no prior SARS-CoV-2 infection, showed negative nucleocapsid antibodies. PBMC were cultured at roughly 2 million per well with 9 to 10 IU/ml IL-2 and 7.5 to 10 ug/ml peptides. Repertoires were generated with immunoSEQ multiplex PCR, while TCRdb's copy carries only in-frame clones and drops some. Of 25,000 to 30,000 clones in the sample, about 80% are singletons; the top ten hold 25% to 35%.

The V call is TRBV6-6, the J call TRBJ1-2; D not certain. The sequence was collected from a human donor who received a COVID-19 vaccine. Material: CD4+ T cells from PBMCs cultured with SARS-CoV-2 spike peptides, obtained before COVID-19 vaccination. The CDR3 sequence: CASSYKDYGYTF. CDR3 sequence (DNA): TGTGCCAGCAGTTACAAGGACTATGGCTACACCTTC.